Each of the 3 T cell receptor beta chains below was sequenced from the same sample in a study of blood T cells in healthy people across ages. Through a sample-barcoded 5' primer and a J-beta primer mix, a second PCR was run for about 7 to 12 cycles. TCRdb analysed the 5' RACE reads with MiXCR anew, one entry per CDR3 protein. Of around 800,000 distinct CDR3 sequences in the sample, about 59% were seen once. What was sequenced was blood. These receptors all stem from a man younger than 45 in good health.

The chain combines TRBV6-6 with TRBJ2-1, with D perhaps TRBD1 or TRBD2 (5 bases each). Germline assignment: CDR1 MNHNY and CDR2 SVGAGI (reference sequence). This CDR3 is built from 13 residues. V lost 8 bases to trimming and J lost 7 bases, with 15 bases between them. The CDR3 sequence: CASSLPRENEQFF. DNA for the CDR3: TGTGCCAGCTCACTCCCCAGGGAGAATGAGCAGTTCTTC.

The chain uses TRBV4-3 and TRBJ2-6; no reliable D call. The CDR3 loop spans 15 amino acids. Trimming stripped 2 bases from V and 0 bases from J, with 5 bases between. Per the germline V gene, CDR1 is LGHNA and CDR2 is YSLEER. Here the CDR3 DNA reads TGCGCCAGCAGCCAACAACCCTCTGGGGCCAACGTCCTGACTTTC. Translation: CASSQQPSGANVLTF.

The V gene is TRBV18, the J gene TRBJ1-2; D is uncertain. Germline CDR1 KGHSH, CDR2 LQKENI. This CDR3 contains 15 residues. The V and J ends lost 2 bases and 0 bases respectively, with 10 bases between them. The CDR3 loop reads CASSPASEANYGYTF. The CDR3 DNA sequence: TGTGCCAGCTCACCAGCCTCAGAAGCTAACTATGGCTACACCTTC.